The clone carrying this T cell receptor (beta chain) was detected once. Its cognate antigen is unknown. The sample belongs to a study of T cell responses to AZD1222 COVID-19 vaccine. The study's findings and limits: Across spike, vaccine-associated CD4 TCRs were found, dominant at 160-218 and 743-854.

Trimming removed 0 bases from V and 10 bases from J, with 16 bases in between. The CDR3 length is 16 residues. Germline CDR1 reads ENHRY; CDR2 reads SYGVKD. Measured with immunoSEQ multiplex PCR; TCRdb has only the in-frame clones, and not every one. This table has about 120,000 clones, around 90% appearing once. The TCR sequence derives from an adult in good health. The chain has TRBV10-3 and TRBJ1-6; D is possibly TRBD1 (5 bases). Sample: peripheral blood, taken on day 0 of AZD1222 vaccination. CDR3: CAISESPQGFGSPLHF. The CDR3 region has the DNA TGTGCCATCAGTGAGTCCCCCCAGGGATTTGGATCACCCCTCCACTTT.